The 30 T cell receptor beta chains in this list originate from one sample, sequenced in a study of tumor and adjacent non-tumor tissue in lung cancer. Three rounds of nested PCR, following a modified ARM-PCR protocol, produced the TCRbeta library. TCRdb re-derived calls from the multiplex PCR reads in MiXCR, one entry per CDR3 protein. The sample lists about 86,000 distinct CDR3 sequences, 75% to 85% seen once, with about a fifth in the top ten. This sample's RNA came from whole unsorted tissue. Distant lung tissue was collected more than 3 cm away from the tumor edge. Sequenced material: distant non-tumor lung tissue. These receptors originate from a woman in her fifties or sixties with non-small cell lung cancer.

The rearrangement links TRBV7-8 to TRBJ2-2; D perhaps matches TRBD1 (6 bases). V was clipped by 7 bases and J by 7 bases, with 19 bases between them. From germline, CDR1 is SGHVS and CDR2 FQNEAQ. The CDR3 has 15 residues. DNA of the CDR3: TGTGCCAGCACCCGACTGTCAGGGGTCGGCGGGGAGCTGTTTTTT. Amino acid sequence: CASTRLSGVGGELFF.

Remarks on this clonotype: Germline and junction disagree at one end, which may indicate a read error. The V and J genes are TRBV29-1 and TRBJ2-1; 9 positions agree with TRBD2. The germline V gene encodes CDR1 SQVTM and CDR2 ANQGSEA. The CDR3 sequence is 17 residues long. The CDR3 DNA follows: TGCAGCGTTGAAGATCTAGCGGGGTGGACCTCCTACAATGAACAGTTCTTT. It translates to CSVEDLAGWTSYNEQFF.

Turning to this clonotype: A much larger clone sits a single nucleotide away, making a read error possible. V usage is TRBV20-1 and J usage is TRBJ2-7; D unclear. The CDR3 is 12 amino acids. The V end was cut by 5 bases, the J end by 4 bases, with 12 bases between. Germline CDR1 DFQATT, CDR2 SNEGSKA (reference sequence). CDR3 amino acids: CSAGVQEYEQYF. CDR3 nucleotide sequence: TGCAGTGCTGGAGTCCAGGAGTACGAGCAGTACTTC.

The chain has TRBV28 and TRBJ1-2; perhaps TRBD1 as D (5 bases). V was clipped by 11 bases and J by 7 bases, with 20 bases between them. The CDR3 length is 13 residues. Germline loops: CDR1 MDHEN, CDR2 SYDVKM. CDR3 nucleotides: TGTGCCGACAGTTTTCCCCAGCGCGGTGGCTACACCTTC. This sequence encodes CADSFPQRGGYTF.

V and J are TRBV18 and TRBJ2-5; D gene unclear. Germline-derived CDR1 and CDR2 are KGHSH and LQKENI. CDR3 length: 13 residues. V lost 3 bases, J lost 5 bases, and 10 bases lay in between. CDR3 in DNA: TGTGCCAGCTCACCTCATCCGCGGGAGACCCAGTACTTC. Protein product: CASSPHPRETQYF.

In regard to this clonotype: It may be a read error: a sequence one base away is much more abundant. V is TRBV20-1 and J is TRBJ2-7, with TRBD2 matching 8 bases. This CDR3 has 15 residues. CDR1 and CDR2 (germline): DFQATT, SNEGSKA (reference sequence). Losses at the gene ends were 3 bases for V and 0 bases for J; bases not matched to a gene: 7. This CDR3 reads CSARGASGPSYEQYF. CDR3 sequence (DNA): TGCAGTGCTAGGGGGGCTAGCGGGCCCTCCTACGAGCAGTACTTC.

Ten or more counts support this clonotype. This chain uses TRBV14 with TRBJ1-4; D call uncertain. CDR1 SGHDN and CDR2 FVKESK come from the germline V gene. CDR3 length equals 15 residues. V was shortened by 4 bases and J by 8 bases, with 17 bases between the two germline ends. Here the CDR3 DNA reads TGTGCCAGCAGCCCCCAGAACGGAGGAGGCGAAAAACTGTTTTTT. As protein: CASSPQNGGGEKLFF.

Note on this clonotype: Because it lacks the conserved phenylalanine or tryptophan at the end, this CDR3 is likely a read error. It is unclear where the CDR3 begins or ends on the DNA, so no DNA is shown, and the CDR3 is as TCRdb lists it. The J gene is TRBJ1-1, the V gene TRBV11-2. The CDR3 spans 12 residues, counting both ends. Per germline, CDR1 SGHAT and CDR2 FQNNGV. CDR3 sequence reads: CASSLWDTEASL.

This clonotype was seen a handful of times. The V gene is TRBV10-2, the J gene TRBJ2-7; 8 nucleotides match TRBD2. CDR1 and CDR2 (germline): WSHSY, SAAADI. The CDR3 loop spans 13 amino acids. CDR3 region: CVSTSGSSHEQYV. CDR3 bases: TGCGTCAGCACTAGCGGTAGCTCCCACGAGCAGTACGTC.

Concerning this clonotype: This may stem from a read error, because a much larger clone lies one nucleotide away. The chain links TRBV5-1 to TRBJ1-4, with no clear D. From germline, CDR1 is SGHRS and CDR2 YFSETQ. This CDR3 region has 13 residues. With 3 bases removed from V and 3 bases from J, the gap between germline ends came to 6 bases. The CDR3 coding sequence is TGCGCCAGCAGCTACTGTTCTAATGAAAAACTGTTTTTT. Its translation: CASSYCSNEKLFF.

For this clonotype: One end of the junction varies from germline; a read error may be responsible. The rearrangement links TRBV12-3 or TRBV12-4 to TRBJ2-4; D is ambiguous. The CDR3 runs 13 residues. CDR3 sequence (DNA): TGTGTCACCGGCAGGATAGCCAATAACATTCAGTACTTC. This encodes CVTGRIANNIQYF.

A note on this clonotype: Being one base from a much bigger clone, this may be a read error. DNA for the CDR3: TGCGCCAGCAGCTTGGGTAGCGGGAGGCCTAACTCCGGGGAGCTGTTTTTT. It translates to CASSLGSGRPNSGELFF. This sequence joins TRBV5-1 and TRBJ2-2, with TRBD2 matching 10 bases. The V segment lost 0 bases and the J segment 6 bases; nucleotides outside the gene matches: 8. The CDR3 contains 17 residues. Germline values: CDR1 SGHRS, CDR2 YFSETQ.

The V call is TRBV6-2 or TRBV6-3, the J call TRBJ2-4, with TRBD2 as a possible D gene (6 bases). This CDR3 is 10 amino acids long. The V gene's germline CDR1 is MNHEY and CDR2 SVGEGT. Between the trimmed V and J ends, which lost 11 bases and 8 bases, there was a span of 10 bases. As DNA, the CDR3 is TGTGCCGGCGGGAAAGACATTCAGTACTTC. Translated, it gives CAGGKDIQYF.

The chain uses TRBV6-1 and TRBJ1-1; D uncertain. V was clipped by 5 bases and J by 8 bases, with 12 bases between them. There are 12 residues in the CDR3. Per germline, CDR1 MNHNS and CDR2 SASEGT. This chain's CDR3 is CASSTTDVEAFF. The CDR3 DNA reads TGTGCCAGCAGTACCACAGACGTAGAAGCTTTCTTT.

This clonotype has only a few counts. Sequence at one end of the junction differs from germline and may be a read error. In nucleotides, the CDR3 is TGTGCCTGGAGTGTACAGGGCGGTCAGCCCGAGCATTTT. It encodes CAWSVQGGQPEHF. V and J are TRBV30 and TRBJ1-5; D is possibly TRBD1 (6 bases). The CDR3 is made up of 13 amino acids. Germline loops: CDR1 GTSNPN, CDR2 SVGIG (reference sequence).

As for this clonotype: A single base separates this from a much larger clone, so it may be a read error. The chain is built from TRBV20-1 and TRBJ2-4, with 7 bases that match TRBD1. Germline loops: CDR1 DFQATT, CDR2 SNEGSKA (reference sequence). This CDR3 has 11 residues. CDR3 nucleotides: TGCACTGCTAGTAACAGGGGCATTCAGTACTTC. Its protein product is CTASNRGIQYF.

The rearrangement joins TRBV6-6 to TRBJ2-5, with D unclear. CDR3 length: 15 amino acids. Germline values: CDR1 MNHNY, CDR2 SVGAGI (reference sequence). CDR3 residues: CAGSHPDPAGETQYF. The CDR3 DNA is TGTGCGGGCAGTCATCCGGACCCAGCTGGGGAGACCCAGTACTTC.

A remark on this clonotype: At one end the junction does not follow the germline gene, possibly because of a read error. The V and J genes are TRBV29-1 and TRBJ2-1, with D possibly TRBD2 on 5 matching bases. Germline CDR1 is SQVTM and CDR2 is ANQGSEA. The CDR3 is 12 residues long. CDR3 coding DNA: TGCAGCTTTGTACTGATAGAGGGTGAGCAATTCTTC. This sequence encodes CSFVLIEGEQFF.

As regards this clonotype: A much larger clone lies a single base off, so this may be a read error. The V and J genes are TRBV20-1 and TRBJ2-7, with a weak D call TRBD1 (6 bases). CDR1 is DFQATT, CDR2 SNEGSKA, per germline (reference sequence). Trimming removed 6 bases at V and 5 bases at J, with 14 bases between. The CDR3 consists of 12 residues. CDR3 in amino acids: CSATGHADEQYF. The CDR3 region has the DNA TGCAGTGCGACGGGACATGCCGACGAGCAGTACTTC.

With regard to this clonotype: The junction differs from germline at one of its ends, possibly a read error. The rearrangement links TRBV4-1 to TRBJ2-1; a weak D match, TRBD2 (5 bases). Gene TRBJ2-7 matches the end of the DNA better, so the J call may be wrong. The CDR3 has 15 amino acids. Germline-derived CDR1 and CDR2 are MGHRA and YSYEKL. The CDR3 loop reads CVSSQVIGSVNEQYF. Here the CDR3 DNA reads TGCGTCAGCAGCCAAGTTATCGGTAGCGTCAATGAGCAGTACTTC.

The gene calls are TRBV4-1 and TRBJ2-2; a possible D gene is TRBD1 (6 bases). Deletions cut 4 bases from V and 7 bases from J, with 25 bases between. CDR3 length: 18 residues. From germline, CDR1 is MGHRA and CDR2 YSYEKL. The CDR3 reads CASSRQEQGWGPSGELFF. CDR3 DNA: TGCGCCAGCAGCCGCCAGGAACAAGGTTGGGGGCCAAGCGGGGAGCTGTTTTTT.

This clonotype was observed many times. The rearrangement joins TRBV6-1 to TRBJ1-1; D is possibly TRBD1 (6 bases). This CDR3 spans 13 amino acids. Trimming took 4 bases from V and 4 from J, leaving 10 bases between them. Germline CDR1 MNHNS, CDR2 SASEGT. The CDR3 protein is CASSVGGFTEAFF. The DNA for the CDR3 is TGTGCCAGCAGTGTAGGGGGGTTCACTGAAGCTTTCTTT.

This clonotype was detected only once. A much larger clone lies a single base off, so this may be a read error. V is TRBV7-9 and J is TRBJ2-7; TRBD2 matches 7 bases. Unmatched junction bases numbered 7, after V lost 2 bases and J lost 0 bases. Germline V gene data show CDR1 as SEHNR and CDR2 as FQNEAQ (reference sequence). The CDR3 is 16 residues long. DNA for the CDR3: TGTGCCAGCAGCTTAAGTCGGGACTACTCCTCCTACGAGCAGTACTTC. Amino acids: CASSLSRDYSSYEQYF.

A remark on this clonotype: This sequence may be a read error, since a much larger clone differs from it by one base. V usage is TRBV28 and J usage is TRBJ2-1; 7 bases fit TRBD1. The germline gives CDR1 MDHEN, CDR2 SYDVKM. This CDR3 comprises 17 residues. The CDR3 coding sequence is TGTGCCAGCAGTTTAGTGGGTCTGGGACAGCTCTACAATGAGAAGTTCTTC. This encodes CASSLVGLGQLYNEKFF.

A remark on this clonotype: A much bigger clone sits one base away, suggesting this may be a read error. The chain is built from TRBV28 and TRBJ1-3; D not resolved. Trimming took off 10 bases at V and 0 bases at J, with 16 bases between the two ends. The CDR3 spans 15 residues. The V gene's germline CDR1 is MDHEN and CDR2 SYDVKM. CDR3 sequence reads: CATDRGAYSGNTIYF. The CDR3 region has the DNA TGTGCCACCGACCGGGGTGCTTACTCTGGAAACACCATATATTTT. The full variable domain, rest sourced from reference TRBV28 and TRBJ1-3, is DVKVTQSSRYLVKRTGEKVFLECVQDMDHENMFWYRQDPGLGLRLIYFSYDVKMKEKGDIPEGYSVSREKKERFSLILESASTNQTSMYLCATDRGAYSGNTIYFGEGSWLTVV.

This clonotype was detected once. CDR3 amino acids: CIISERQDYNEKLFF. The CDR3 nucleotides are TGTATCATCAGTGAAAGACAGGACTATAATGAAAAACTGTTTTTT. J is TRBJ1-4 and V is TRBV10-3, with a tentative D call TRBD1 (6 bases). The V gene's germline CDR1 is ENHRY and CDR2 SYGVKD. This CDR3 comprises 15 residues.

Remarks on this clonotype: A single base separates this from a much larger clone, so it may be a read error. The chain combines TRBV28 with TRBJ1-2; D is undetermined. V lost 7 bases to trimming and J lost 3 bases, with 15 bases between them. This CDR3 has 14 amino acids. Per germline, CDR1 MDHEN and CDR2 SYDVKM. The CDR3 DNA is TGTGCCAGCACCATCCAAAGGGAGCACTATGGCTACACCTTC. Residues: CASTIQREHYGYTF.

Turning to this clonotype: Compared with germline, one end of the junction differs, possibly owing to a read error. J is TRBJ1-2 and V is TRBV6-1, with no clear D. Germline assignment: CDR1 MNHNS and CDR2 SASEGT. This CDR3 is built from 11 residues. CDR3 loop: CASRVDYGDTF. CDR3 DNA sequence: TGTGCCAGCCGGGTAGACTATGGCGACACCTTC.

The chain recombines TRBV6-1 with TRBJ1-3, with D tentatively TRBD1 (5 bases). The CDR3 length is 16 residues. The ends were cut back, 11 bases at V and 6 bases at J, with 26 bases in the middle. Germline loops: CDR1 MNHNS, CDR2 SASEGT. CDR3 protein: CAGNVGHSLFENTIYF. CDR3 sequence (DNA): TGTGCCGGCAATGTCGGACACAGCCTCTTCGAAAACACCATATATTTT.

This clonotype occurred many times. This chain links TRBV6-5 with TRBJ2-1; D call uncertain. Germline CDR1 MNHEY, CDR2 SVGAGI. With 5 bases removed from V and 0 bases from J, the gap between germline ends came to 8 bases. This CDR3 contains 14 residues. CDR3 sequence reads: CASSGRSSYNEQFF. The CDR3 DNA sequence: TGTGCCAGCAGTGGTCGGAGCTCCTACAATGAGCAGTTCTTC.